These 9 T cell receptor beta chains were all obtained from the same sample, sequenced in a study of regulatory T cells in long-lasting Graves disease. The time point here: newly diagnosed GD, antithyroid drugs for less than 3 months. The TCR library was prepared using RNA isolated from PBMCs. HTBI primers from iRepertoire and Arm-PCR of CDR3 regions yielded the TCR beta libraries. TCRdb independently ran MiXCR on the multiplex PCR reads; one entry per CDR3 protein. Altogether 400,000 to 550,000 distinct CDR3 sequences are present, 14% to 15% being singletons, with the ten largest covering approximately 15%. This sample also appeared in a second study, on T cells in Graves' hyperthyroidism and ophthalmopathy.

This specimen consisted of peripheral blood mononuclear cells (PBMCs), obtained at new diagnosis, from a patient treated with antithyroid drugs. The receptors originated from a woman in her twenties or thirties with Graves disease.

This clonotype was seen at least ten times. The rearrangement joins TRBV9 to TRBJ2-1; D is perhaps TRBD1 or TRBD2 (5 bases each). The length of the CDR3 is 13 residues. In germline, CDR1 is SGDLS, CDR2 YYNGEE. Trimming removed 3 bases at V and 10 bases at J, with 14 bases between. CDR3 in amino acids: CASSGTGTSEQFF. The CDR3 nucleotides read TGTGCCAGCAGCGGAACCGGGACCTCGGAGCAGTTCTTC.

This clonotype came up many times. This chain links TRBV20-1 with TRBJ1-1; tentative D call: TRBD1 (6 bases). From germline, CDR1 is DFQATT and CDR2 SNEGSKA (reference sequence). V shed 7 bases and J shed 7 bases, with 16 bases lying between them. This CDR3 has 12 amino acids. CDR3 sequence: CSVKSGTSEAFF. CDR3 DNA: TGCAGTGTTAAGTCCGGGACAAGTGAAGCTTTCTTT.

The chain joins TRBV10-1 to TRBJ1-5; D possibly corresponds to TRBD1 (6 bases). Germline CDR1 reads WNHNN; CDR2 reads SYGVQD (reference sequence). With 3 bases removed from V and 4 bases from J, the gap between germline ends came to 10 bases. The length of the CDR3 is 14 residues. CDR3 sequence (DNA): TGCGCCAGCAGTGAAGCGGGGGCGAATCAGCCCCAGCATTTT. Translating it yields CASSEAGANQPQHF.

This rearrangement joins TRBV19 to TRBJ2-7; TRBD1 aligns across 7 bases. V shed 2 bases, J shed 1 base, and the junction held 8 bases outside the gene matches. There are 16 residues in the CDR3. Germline CDR1 reads LNHDA; CDR2 reads SQIVND (reference sequence). The CDR3 region is CASSISGQVASYEQYF. As DNA, the CDR3 is TGTGCCAGTAGTATATCAGGACAGGTCGCGTCCTACGAGCAGTACTTC.

This chain uses TRBV4-2 with TRBJ2-7; TRBD2 is a possible D gene (5 bases). Trimming took 0 bases from V and 7 from J, leaving 16 bases between them. This CDR3 is 15 amino acids long. Germline CDR1 is LGHNA and CDR2 is YNFKEQ. CDR3 bases: TGTGCCAGCAGCCAAGAGCATCGTGACTACAATGAGCAGTACTTC. Translated, it gives CASSQEHRDYNEQYF.

This clonotype has just a few counts. The chain recombines TRBV5-1 with TRBJ2-7; TRBD1 aligns across 7 bases. From germline, CDR1 is SGHRS and CDR2 YFSETQ. With 4 bases clipped from V and 2 bases from J, the junction kept 3 bases outside the gene matches. This CDR3 contains 13 residues. The CDR3 loop reads CASSTGTAYEQYF. DNA of the CDR3: TGCGCCAGCAGCACCGGGACAGCCTACGAGCAGTACTTC.

This clonotype was recorded many times. The gene calls are TRBV30 and TRBJ1-2; D possibly corresponds to TRBD1 (6 bases). Trimming removed 4 bases from V and 2 bases from J, with 14 bases in between. CDR1 is GTSNPN, CDR2 SVGIG, per germline (reference sequence). The CDR3 consists of 14 residues. CDR3 in amino acids: CAWTNRVGNYGYTF. In DNA, the CDR3 is TGTGCCTGGACCAACAGGGTCGGGAACTATGGCTACACCTTC.

This clonotype was found many times. The CDR3 is CASSFVMGQGSRNSPLHF. Written as DNA, the CDR3 is TGTGCCAGCAGTTTTGTCATGGGACAGGGAAGTAGGAATTCACCCCTCCACTTT. This chain joins TRBV12-3 or TRBV12-4 and TRBJ1-6; 9 nucleotides align to TRBD1. After removal of 3 bases from V and 7 bases from J, the junction contained 13 bases not matched to a gene. The CDR3 totals 18 residues.

This clonotype appeared many times. Here the CDR3 reads CASRSKGLAGETQYF. In DNA form, the CDR3 reads TGTGCCAGCAGATCGAAGGGACTAGCGGGAGAGACCCAGTACTTC. The chain combines TRBV12-3 or TRBV12-4 with TRBJ2-5; 12 positions agree with TRBD2. V lost 6 bases, J lost 4 bases, and 6 bases stayed unmatched. There are 15 residues in the CDR3.